This T cell receptor (beta chain) emerged from a study of cytomegalovirus exposure and HLA in healthy donors. TCRdb's copy holds only in-frame clones and misses some; the assay was immunoSEQ multiplex PCR. The sample lists approximately 210,000 clones, about 83% occurring once. The germline CDR1 and CDR2 sequences are MNHEY and SVGAGI. V lost 6 bases and J lost 0; bases outside the gene matches: 7. This CDR3 spans 15 amino acids. The clonotype comes from a woman in her late teens or twenties in good health and CMV-seronegative. What was sequenced was PBMCs. The V gene is TRBV6-5, the J gene TRBJ1-1; 7 bases agree with TRBD1. DNA for the CDR3: TGTGCCAGCAGCCGCCGGGGACAGATGAACACTGAAGCTTTCTTT. Translating it yields CASSRRGQMNTEAFF.